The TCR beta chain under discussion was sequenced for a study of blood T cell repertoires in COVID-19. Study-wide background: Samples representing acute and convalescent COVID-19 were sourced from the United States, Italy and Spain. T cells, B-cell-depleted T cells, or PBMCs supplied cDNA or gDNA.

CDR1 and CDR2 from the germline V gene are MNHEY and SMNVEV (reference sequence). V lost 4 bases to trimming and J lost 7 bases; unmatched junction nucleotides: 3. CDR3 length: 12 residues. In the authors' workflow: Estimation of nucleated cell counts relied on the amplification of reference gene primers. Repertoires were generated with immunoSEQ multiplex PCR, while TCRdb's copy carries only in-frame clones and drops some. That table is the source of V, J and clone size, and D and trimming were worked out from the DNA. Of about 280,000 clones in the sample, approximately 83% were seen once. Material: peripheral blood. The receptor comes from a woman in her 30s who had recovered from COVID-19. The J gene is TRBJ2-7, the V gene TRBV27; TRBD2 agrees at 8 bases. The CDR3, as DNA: TGTGCCAGCAGTTACCCGGGGGGGGAGCAGTACTTC. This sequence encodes CASSYPGGEQYF.